The 10 T cell receptor beta chains below all came from one sample that was sequenced in a study of CD8 T cells in ankylosing spondylitis. MiXCR was run by TCRdb on the 5' RACE reads, yielding one entry per CDR3 protein. The sample lists 750,000 to 850,000 distinct CDR3 sequences, 10% to 15% occurring once. General study points: Ankylosing spondylitis blood seemed to carry a telltale TCR beta motif made of fewer than ten highly homologous variants.

Their recognized antigens are unknown. The specimen sequenced was blood, either unsorted or a sorted T cell fraction (not recorded which). These receptors all stem from a male donor with ankylosing spondylitis.

The chain has TRBV7-2 and TRBJ2-5, with 10 nucleotides matching TRBD2. With 5 bases clipped from V and 4 bases from J, the junction kept 7 bases outside the gene matches. This CDR3 is 15 amino acids long. The germline V gene has CDR1 SGHTA and CDR2 FQGNSA. The DNA of the CDR3 is TGTGCCAGCAGCCCCTCTCTAGCGGGAGCAGAGACCCAGTACTTC. Encoded protein: CASSPSLAGAETQYF.

The V and J genes are TRBV5-1 and TRBJ2-7, with 9 bases matching TRBD1. Germline CDR1 is SGHRS and CDR2 is YFSETQ. The V and J ends lost 2 bases and 3 bases, in that order; junction bases with no gene match: 6. The CDR3 is 15 residues long. In DNA, the CDR3 is TGCGCCAGCAGCTTCGCGACAGGGGGGAACTACGAGCAGTACTTC. Translated, it gives CASSFATGGNYEQYF.

CDR3 bases: TGTGCCAGCAGCCAAGATCAGAGGGGGACGGTTGGGGGCTACACCTTC. Translating gives CASSQDQRGTVGGYTF. The chain is built from TRBV4-2 and TRBJ1-2, with D tentatively TRBD1 (6 bases). The CDR3 totals 16 residues. The V end lost 0 bases, the J end lost 8 bases, and 19 bases lay between the germline ends. Looked up from germline, CDR1 is LGHNA and CDR2 is YNFKEQ.

This clonotype is a singleton in its sample. CDR3 in amino acids: CASSSQGAITEAFF. The CDR3 DNA reads TGTGCCAGCAGCTCACAGGGGGCGATCACTGAAGCTTTCTTT. The genes are TRBV7-2 and TRBJ1-1; 9 bases agree with TRBD1. Looked up from germline, CDR1 is SGHTA and CDR2 is FQGNSA. The CDR3 covers 14 residues. V gave up 4 bases and J gave up 4 bases; unmatched junction bases: 4.

This clonotype has ten or more counts. The chain combines TRBV20-1 with TRBJ2-7; D possibly corresponds to TRBD1 (6 bases). This CDR3 comprises 13 residues. V lost 6 bases, J lost 2 bases, and 14 bases lay in between. Germline V gene lookup returns CDR1 DFQATT and CDR2 SNEGSKA (reference sequence). The CDR3 is CSARVQGTYEQYF. The CDR3 DNA is TGCAGTGCCCGAGTACAGGGCACCTACGAGCAGTACTTC.

This clonotype was seen a handful of times. The chain uses TRBV25-1 and TRBJ2-4; D tentatively reads TRBD1 or TRBD2 (5 bases each). Trimming cost V 1 base and J 0 bases, with 10 bases left between them. This CDR3 has 16 residues. The V gene's germline CDR1 is MGHDK and CDR2 SYGVNS. The CDR3 DNA reads as TGTGCCAGCAGTGAATTGGGGGAACCAGCCAAAAACATTCAGTACTTC. Its translation is CASSELGEPAKNIQYF.

The rearrangement uses TRBV7-9 and TRBJ2-3, with 8 bases that match TRBD1. V shed 6 bases, J shed 10 bases, and the junction held 9 bases outside the gene matches. There are 13 residues in the CDR3. Germline CDR1 reads SEHNR; CDR2 reads FQNEAQ (reference sequence). The CDR3 loop reads CASSPGQGASQYF. CDR3 DNA: TGTGCCAGCAGTCCTGGACAGGGAGCATCGCAGTATTTT.

This clonotype has a handful of counts. CDR3 loop: CASSQLLMGDSRWETQYF. The CDR3 DNA follows: TGCGCCAGCAGCCAACTTTTGATGGGGGACTCCAGGTGGGAGACCCAGTACTTC. The chain joins TRBV4-3 to TRBJ2-5; D possibly corresponds to TRBD2 (6 bases). V shed 2 bases and J shed 5 bases, with 24 bases lying between them. The CDR3 spans 18 residues. CDR1 LGHNA and CDR2 YSLEER come from the germline V gene.

This clonotype was detected only a few times. One end of the junction is discordant with germline, which a read error may explain. The chain employs TRBV7-2 and TRBJ2-5, with 8 nucleotides matching TRBD1. Germline V gene data show CDR1 as SGHTA and CDR2 as FQGNSA. There are 14 residues in the CDR3. CDR3 protein: CASSLRTGQGTQYF. The CDR3 bases are TGTGCCAGCAGCTTGAGGACAGGGCAAGGGACCCAGTACTTC. Supplemented by reference TRBV7-2 and TRBJ2-5, the full variable domain reads GAGVSQSPSNKVTEKGKDVELRCDPISGHTALYWYRQSLGQGLEFLIYFQGNSAPDKSGLPSDRFSAERTGGSVSTLTIQRTQQEDSAVYLCASSLRTGQGTQYFGPGTRLLVL.

This clonotype was counted between two and nine times. The chain joins TRBV3-1 to TRBJ2-4; D may be TRBD1 (6 bases). Between the trimmed V and J ends, which lost 4 bases and 3 bases, there was a span of 7 bases. Per germline, CDR1 LGHDT and CDR2 YNNKEL (reference sequence). The CDR3 runs to 13 residues. CDR3 DNA sequence: TGTGCCAGCAGCCCGGGACACAAAAACATTCAGTACTTC. The encoded protein is CASSPGHKNIQYF.